This passage covers 27 T cell receptor beta chains from one sample sequenced in a study of CD8 T cells in ankylosing spondylitis. TCRdb passed the 5' RACE reads through MiXCR, listing each CDR3 protein once. The sample has under 250,000 distinct CDR3 sequences, roughly 8% seen once. Sequencing input: blood, either unsorted or a sorted T cell fraction (not recorded which). Receptors originate from a female donor with ankylosing spondylitis or in good health (not recorded which).

The J gene is TRBJ1-4, the V gene TRBV11-2; no firm D call. The germline V gene has CDR1 SGHAT and CDR2 FQNNGV. The CDR3 runs 15 residues. V gave up 5 bases and J gave up 0 bases, with 10 bases separating them. The CDR3: CASSLSDPTNEKLFF. The DNA for the CDR3 is TGTGCCAGCAGCCTCAGCGACCCAACTAATGAAAAACTGTTTTTT.

This clonotype was counted between two and nine times. V usage is TRBV6-1 and J usage is TRBJ1-5; the match to TRBD1 covers 10 bases. This CDR3 comprises 14 residues. Germline trimming cut 6 bases from V and 5 bases from J; bases unmatched to any gene: 4. Germline V gene data show CDR1 as MNHNS and CDR2 as SASEGT. The CDR3 spells CASRPGQGHQPQHF. DNA of the CDR3: TGTGCCAGCAGGCCGGGACAGGGGCATCAGCCCCAGCATTTT.

This clonotype was detected a few times. This chain connects TRBV15 to TRBJ2-3, with D unclear. CDR1 and CDR2 from the germline V gene are LNHNV and YYDKDF (reference sequence). Trimming left V 0 bases short and J 1 base short, with 11 bases between. The CDR3 is 16 residues long. This chain's CDR3 is CATSRDRYSRTDTQYF. Written as DNA, the CDR3 is TGTGCCACCAGCAGAGATAGATACTCCCGCACAGATACGCAGTATTTT. Supplemented by reference TRBV15 and TRBJ2-3, the full variable domain reads DAMVIQNPRYQVTQFGKPVTLSCSQTLNHNVMYWYQQKSSQAPKLLFHYYDKDFNNEADTPDNFQSRRPNTSFCFLDIRSPGLGDTAMYLCATSRDRYSRTDTQYFGPGTRLTVL.

This clonotype has at least ten counts. This chain uses TRBV29-1 with TRBJ1-1; D ambiguous. V lost 6 bases, J lost 0 bases, and 14 bases lay in between. CDR3 length: 14 residues. The germline gives CDR1 SQVTM, CDR2 ANQGSEA. For the CDR3, the DNA is TGCAGCGTCCCGGGCGCCCCTATGAACACTGAAGCTTTCTTT. Its translation: CSVPGAPMNTEAFF. The complete variable domain, with remaining parts taken from reference TRBV29-1 and TRBJ1-1, reads SAVISQKPSRDICQRGTSLTIQCQVDSQVTMMFWYRQQPGQSLTLIATANQGSEATYESGFVIDKFPISRPNLTFSTLTVSNMSPEDSSIYLCSVPGAPMNTEAFFGQGTRLTVV.

There are many counts of this clonotype. This chain uses TRBV10-2 with TRBJ2-1; D may be TRBD1 or TRBD2 (6 bases each). Germline V lookup: CDR1 WSHSY, CDR2 SAAADI. The length of the CDR3 is 15 residues. Trimming removed 7 bases at V and 2 bases at J, with 15 bases between. The CDR3 protein is CASTLGGTPYNEQFF. CDR3 coding DNA: TGCGCCAGCACCCTAGGGGGGACCCCCTACAATGAGCAGTTCTTC.

There are many counts of this clonotype. V usage is TRBV28 and J usage is TRBJ2-7; TRBD1 matches at 10 bases. J lost 5 bases, V lost 4 bases, and 5 bases had no gene match. CDR1 MDHEN and CDR2 SYDVKM come from the germline V gene. The CDR3 totals 14 residues. CDR3 nucleotides: TGTGCCAGCAGTTCTGGGACAGGGGAGAACGAGCAGTACTTC. Residues: CASSSGTGENEQYF.

Ten or more counts support this clonotype. V gene TRBV29-1 combines with J gene TRBJ2-2; D is ambiguous. The CDR3 loop spans 16 amino acids. Germline CDR1 is SQVTM and CDR2 is ANQGSEA. The V end was cut by 3 bases, the J end by 0 bases, with 14 bases between. CDR3 loop: CSVEPEVGANTGELFF. CDR3 DNA sequence: TGCAGCGTTGAGCCCGAGGTTGGCGCGAACACCGGGGAGCTGTTTTTT.

This clonotype occurred many times. The chain joins TRBV7-2 to TRBJ2-7; 7 nucleotides match TRBD2. The CDR3 has 13 residues. Germline V CDR1 and CDR2: SGHTA, FQGNSA. With V trimmed by 1 base and J by 6 bases, 3 bases remained unmatched. CDR3 nucleotide sequence: TGTGCCAGCAGCTTAGAGCGGGAAAGCGAGCAGTACTTC. This codes for CASSLERESEQYF.

This clonotype was found a few times. The chain links TRBV5-5 to TRBJ1-2; TRBD1 matches at 11 bases. Germline assignment: CDR1 SGHKS and CDR2 YYEKEE (reference sequence). V was clipped by 5 bases and J by 3 bases; unmatched bases: 6. The CDR3 length is 15 residues. The CDR3 DNA reads TGTGCCAGCAGGGACGGACAGGGGGCCTACTATGGCTACACCTTC. Translating it yields CASRDGQGAYYGYTF.

This clonotype was counted many times. The chain is built from TRBV9 and TRBJ2-7; D tentatively reads TRBD1 or TRBD2 (5 bases each). Trimming cost V 0 bases and J 3 bases, with 10 bases left between them. Germline V gene data show CDR1 as SGDLS and CDR2 as YYNGEE. This CDR3 region has 14 residues. The CDR3 region is CASSVAGRGYEQYF. In DNA, the CDR3 is TGTGCCAGCAGCGTAGCGGGACGGGGCTACGAGCAGTACTTC.

The chain combines TRBV7-2 with TRBJ1-5; D possibly corresponds to TRBD1 (6 bases). Germline V gene lookup returns CDR1 SGHTA and CDR2 FQGNSA. The CDR3 loop spans 16 amino acids. V lost 6 bases and J 3 bases, leaving 18 bases between the germline ends. As DNA, the CDR3 is TGTGCCAGCAGTTCCGGGACATATATTTCCAATCAGCCCCAGCATTTT. Translated: CASSSGTYISNQPQHF.

The chain joins TRBV12-3 or TRBV12-4 to TRBJ1-5; D ambiguous. The CDR3 consists of 15 residues. V was cut by 3 bases and J by 5 bases, with 14 bases left in between. CDR3 residues: CASSFDGRFDQPQHF. Here the CDR3 DNA reads TGTGCCAGCAGTTTTGATGGCAGGTTTGATCAGCCCCAGCATTTT.

This clonotype was picked up many times. The chain couples TRBV20-1 to TRBJ2-5, with a tentative D call TRBD1 (5 bases). The CDR3 has 13 residues. CDR1 and CDR2 (germline): DFQATT, SNEGSKA (reference sequence). V was shortened by 6 bases and J by 4 bases, with 15 bases between the two germline ends. The CDR3 DNA sequence: TGCAGTGCCCCCAGGGCGGAGAGAGAGACCCAGTACTTC. Translating gives CSAPRAERETQYF.

CDR3 in amino acids: CASGLAGDNEQFF. In DNA, the CDR3 is TGCGCCAGCGGACTAGCAGGGGACAATGAGCAGTTCTTC. The chain carries TRBV5-1 and TRBJ2-1, with TRBD2 identical over 8 bases. With V trimmed by 7 bases and J by 5 bases, 5 bases remained unmatched. Germline CDR1 is SGHRS and CDR2 is YFSETQ. CDR3 length: 13 residues.

The CDR3 region is CASSLAPDRIQYF. Here the CDR3 DNA reads TGTGCCAGCAGCTTGGCCCCCGATCGCATTCAGTACTTC. The chain recombines TRBV5-6 with TRBJ2-4; unclear D gene. Trimming left V 0 bases short and J 9 bases short, with 10 bases between. The length of the CDR3 is 13 residues. Per germline, CDR1 SGHDT and CDR2 YYEEEE.

This clonotype was detected many times. The V call is TRBV7-2, the J call TRBJ2-5; maybe TRBD2 (5 bases). The V gene lost 4 bases and the J gene lost 2 bases, with 8 bases spanning the gap. The CDR3 loop spans 13 amino acids. Germline assignment: CDR1 SGHTA and CDR2 FQGNSA. The CDR3: CASSYGVQETQYF. The CDR3 DNA follows: TGTGCCAGCAGCTACGGGGTTCAAGAGACCCAGTACTTC.

This clonotype showed up many times. V is TRBV6-2 or TRBV6-3 and J is TRBJ2-4; D might be TRBD2 (5 bases). CDR3 size: 14 residues. Germline CDR1 and CDR2: MNHEY and SVGEGT. The V end lost 4 bases, the J end lost 2 bases, and 9 bases lay between the germline ends. CDR3 sequence (DNA): TGTGCCAGCAGTTGGGGAGTCACCAAAAACATTCAGTACTTC. Its protein product is CASSWGVTKNIQYF.

The sample holds many counts of this clonotype. V gene TRBV6-5 combines with J gene TRBJ1-3; no reliable D call. This CDR3 comprises 15 residues. Germline-derived CDR1 and CDR2 are MNHEY and SVGAGI. The ends were cut back, 4 bases at V and 0 bases at J, with 10 bases in the middle. CDR3 DNA: TGTGCCAGCAGTTCTGGTATTAGCTCTGGAAACACCATATATTTT. It translates to CASSSGISSGNTIYF.

This clonotype was seen repeatedly, ten times or more. The rearrangement joins TRBV20-1 to TRBJ2-7, with 7 bases identical to TRBD1. Germline CDR1 and CDR2: DFQATT and SNEGSKA (reference sequence). CDR3 size: 15 residues. V gave up 6 bases and J gave up 1 base; unmatched junction bases: 12. In DNA, the CDR3 is TGCAGTGCGGACCGACAGGGCTTACCGTCCTACGAGCAGTACTTC. Protein: CSADRQGLPSYEQYF.

In this sample, this clonotype turned up many times. The chain combines TRBV20-1 with TRBJ2-1; D is possibly TRBD2 (5 bases). The germline V gene has CDR1 DFQATT and CDR2 SNEGSKA (reference sequence). The CDR3 covers 11 residues. CDR3 residues: CSGPSAEGQFF. Written as DNA, the CDR3 is TGCAGCGGACCCTCCGCTGAGGGGCAGTTCTTC.

This clonotype occurred many times. V is TRBV6-1 and J is TRBJ2-3; 7 nucleotides line up with TRBD1. This CDR3 has 15 amino acids. Unmatched junction bases numbered 11, after V lost 5 bases and J lost 6 bases. Per the germline V gene, CDR1 is MNHNS and CDR2 is SASEGT. CDR3 residues: CASSRGQAGRDTQYF. The CDR3 DNA sequence: TGTGCCAGCAGTCGCGGACAGGCGGGTCGGGATACGCAGTATTTT.

This clonotype came up a few times. This chain connects TRBV7-9 to TRBJ2-5; TRBD1 is a possible D gene (6 bases). Trimming took off 5 bases at V and 4 bases at J, with 14 bases between the two ends. Germline-derived CDR1 and CDR2 are SEHNR and FQNEAQ (reference sequence). This CDR3 is built from 14 residues. As DNA, the CDR3 is TGTGCCAGCAGCCGAGGAGTACAGGGAGAGACCCAGTACTTC. It specifies CASSRGVQGETQYF.

This clonotype was recorded many times. V gene TRBV6-2 or TRBV6-3 combines with J gene TRBJ2-6, with D maybe TRBD2 (6 bases). The V and J ends lost 5 bases and 4 bases respectively, with 12 bases between them. CDR1 is MNHEY and CDR2 is SVGEGT in the germline V gene. CDR3 size: 15 residues. CDR3 protein: CASSPGGSGANVLTF. The CDR3 DNA follows: TGTGCCAGCAGTCCCGGGGGTTCCGGGGCCAACGTCCTGACTTTC.

The rearrangement links TRBV3-1 to TRBJ2-6; D uncertain. V gave up 3 bases and J gave up 4 bases, with 22 bases separating them. Looked up from germline, CDR1 is LGHDT and CDR2 is YNNKEL (reference sequence). The CDR3 runs to 19 residues. The CDR3 DNA is TGTGCCAGCAGCCAGTTACAGACCGGCGGTGTGTCCGGGGCCAACGTCCTGACTTTC. It is translated as CASSQLQTGGVSGANVLTF.

There are many counts of this clonotype. The chain joins TRBV28 to TRBJ2-5, with 8 nucleotides matching TRBD1. Looked up from germline, CDR1 is MDHEN and CDR2 is SYDVKM. The CDR3 sequence is 16 residues long. Trimming removed 5 bases from V and 5 bases from J; junction bases left unmatched: 13. CDR3 residues: CASSDRTGSMTETQYF. The CDR3 bases are TGTGCCAGCAGTGACCGGACAGGGTCAATGACGGAGACCCAGTACTTC.

In its sample, this clonotype was seen many times. The chain uses TRBV29-1 and TRBJ1-4; a weak D match, TRBD1 (6 bases). Germline V gene data show CDR1 as SQVTM and CDR2 as ANQGSEA. This CDR3 contains 15 residues. With 7 bases removed from V and 0 bases from J, the gap between germline ends came to 15 bases. For the CDR3, the DNA is TGCAGCGCTACCGGGACAACGGCAACTAATGAAAAACTGTTTTTT. Amino acid sequence: CSATGTTATNEKLFF.

This clonotype was detected a few times. CDR3: CASSTEDSYEQYF. The CDR3 bases are TGTGCCAGCAGCACAGAAGACTCCTACGAGCAGTACTTC. The V and J genes are TRBV7-9 and TRBJ2-7; D unclear. This CDR3 comprises 13 residues. CDR1 is SEHNR and CDR2 is FQNEAQ in the germline V gene (reference sequence). The germline V and J ends were trimmed by 5 bases and 0 bases, with 8 bases remaining between them. Together with reference TRBV7-9 and TRBJ2-7, the CDR3 gives the full variable domain: DTGVSQNPRHKITKRGQNVTFRCDPISEHNRLYWYRQTLGQGPEFLTYFQNEAQLEKSRLLSDRFSAERPKGSFSTLEIQRTEQGDSAMYLCASSTEDSYEQYFGPGTRLTVT.